Below are 20 T cell receptor beta chains sequenced from a single sample in a study of blood T cell repertoires in COVID-19. Produced via immunoSEQ multiplex PCR; TCRdb's table is partial and in-frame only. The sample yields 200,000 to 250,000 clones, roughly four fifths seen once. Sequencing input: PBMCs or T cells enriched from blood (not recorded which). These receptors were taken from a woman aged 55-69 years who had recovered from COVID-19.

The chain links TRBV19 to TRBJ2-1; 11 nucleotides align to TRBD2. V lost 3 bases, J lost 7 bases, and 5 bases stayed unmatched. CDR3 length: 15 residues. Germline CDR1 and CDR2: LNHDA and SQIVND (reference sequence). DNA of the CDR3: TGTGCCAGTAGTATGGTGGCTAGCGGGAGGAATGAGCAGTTCTTC. Its translation is CASSMVASGRNEQFF.

The rearrangement links TRBV7-6 to TRBJ2-7, with 11 bases identical to TRBD2. The CDR3 has 16 amino acids. Germline CDR1 and CDR2: SGHVS and FNYEAQ. The V gene end was trimmed by 1 base and the J gene end by 1 base; junction bases not matched to a gene: 3. CDR3 region: CASSLGGTSGSYEQYF. The CDR3 DNA reads TGTGCCAGCAGCTTAGGTGGGACTAGCGGTTCCTACGAGCAGTACTTC.

This clone was observed once. The rearrangement joins TRBV7-2 to TRBJ1-2; 7 nucleotides line up with TRBD1. Germline lookup yields CDR1 SGHTA and CDR2 FQGNSA. This CDR3 is 13 amino acids long. Unmatched junction bases numbered 4, after V lost 6 bases and J lost 3 bases. CDR3 DNA: TGTGCCAGCAGGGTAACAGGGGACTATGGCTACACCTTC. This translates into CASRVTGDYGYTF.

This sequence joins TRBV14 and TRBJ2-2; D gene ambiguous. Germline V gene sequence: CDR1 SGHDN, CDR2 FVKESK. CDR3 length: 15 residues. V was shortened by 1 base and J by 5 bases, with 11 bases between the two germline ends. CDR3 nucleotide sequence: TGTGCCAGCAGCCAAGGCCACAGCTATACCGGGGAGCTGTTTTTT. Translation gives CASSQGHSYTGELFF.

The V and J genes are TRBV20-1 and TRBJ1-6; no firm D call. Germline values: CDR1 DFQATT, CDR2 SNEGSKA (reference sequence). This CDR3 is 11 amino acids long. V was shortened by 3 bases and J by 14 bases, with 11 bases between the two germline ends. CDR3 in amino acids: CSARREVSLHF. CDR3 coding DNA: TGCAGTGCTAGGAGGGAGGTTTCCCTCCACTTT.

The gene calls are TRBV5-4 and TRBJ1-2; TRBD1 matches at 7 bases. There are 14 residues in the CDR3. With 4 bases clipped from V and 0 bases from J, the junction kept 3 bases outside the gene matches. Looked up from germline, CDR1 is SGHNT and CDR2 is YYREEE (reference sequence). CDR3 nucleotide sequence: TGTGCCAGCAGCCGGACAGGCCCTAACTATGGCTACACCTTC. Amino acids: CASSRTGPNYGYTF.

J is TRBJ2-5 and V is TRBV19, with D tentatively TRBD2 (5 bases). The V gene lost 10 bases and the J gene lost 5 bases, with 17 bases spanning the gap. Germline assignment: CDR1 LNHDA and CDR2 SQIVND (reference sequence). CDR3 length: 13 residues. The CDR3 DNA reads TGTGCCACCAAATCTTTGGGCGGGGAGACCCAGTACTTC. Translated, it gives CATKSLGGETQYF.

This clone has more than one count but fewer than ten. The genes are TRBV9 and TRBJ1-1, with unresolved D. Looked up from germline, CDR1 is SGDLS and CDR2 is YYNGEE. This CDR3 spans 16 amino acids. V lost 4 bases to trimming and J lost 1 base, with 17 bases between them. The CDR3 sequence is CASSPPRSGTNTEAFF. The CDR3 bases are TGTGCCAGCAGCCCACCTCGGAGTGGAACGAACACTGAAGCTTTCTTT.

This chain joins TRBV10-1 and TRBJ2-7; no reliable D call. The CDR3 has 13 residues. Trimming took off 3 bases at V and 4 bases at J, with 10 bases between the two ends. Germline V lookup: CDR1 WNHNN, CDR2 SYGVQD (reference sequence). In DNA form, the CDR3 reads TGCGCCAGCAGTGATGGTGGTCGGTACGAGCAGTACTTC. Protein: CASSDGGRYEQYF.

The rearrangement links TRBV7-2 to TRBJ1-4; TRBD1 matches at 7 bases. V dropped 4 bases and J dropped 4; count of bases not matched to a gene: 3. CDR3 length: 14 residues. Germline V lookup: CDR1 SGHTA, CDR2 FQGNSA. The chain's CDR3 is CASSSGQLNEKLFF. CDR3 coding DNA: TGTGCCAGCAGCTCGGGACAGCTTAATGAAAAACTGTTTTTT.

This chain links TRBV20-1 with TRBJ1-1, with D tentatively TRBD1 (5 bases). Germline loops: CDR1 DFQATT, CDR2 SNEGSKA (reference sequence). The V end lost 3 bases, the J end lost 0 bases, and 11 bases lay between the germline ends. CDR3 size: 14 residues. CDR3 nucleotides: TGCAGTGCTAGTTTTGGACAATTGAACACTGAAGCTTTCTTT. It specifies CSASFGQLNTEAFF.

The chain carries TRBV9 and TRBJ2-3; 7 bases line up with TRBD2. Per the germline V gene, CDR1 is SGDLS and CDR2 is YYNGEE. This CDR3 has 14 amino acids. Trimming cost V 8 bases and J 4 bases; bases outside gene matches: 10. CDR3: CASDRTSAPDTQYF. The DNA of the CDR3 is TGTGCCAGTGACCGAACTAGCGCCCCAGATACGCAGTATTTT.

Points on this clone: Other DNA sequences from this sample encode an identical CDR3 as well. This chain connects TRBV5-4 to TRBJ2-7; 7 bases agree with TRBD1. Trimming removed 4 bases from V and 3 bases from J; junction bases left unmatched: 4. CDR3 length equals 13 residues. Germline V gene data show CDR1 as SGHNT and CDR2 as YYREEE (reference sequence). CDR3 sequence: CASSLRDSYEQYF. DNA of the CDR3: TGTGCCAGCAGCCTCCGGGACAGCTACGAGCAGTACTTC. Filled out from reference TRBV5-4 and TRBJ2-7, the complete variable domain reads ETGVTQSPTHLIKTRGQQVTLRCSSQSGHNTVSWYQQALGQGPQFIFQYYREEENGRGNFPPRFSGLQFPNYSSELNVNALELDDSALYLCASSLRDSYEQYFGPGTRLTVT.

Here the CDR3 reads CASSATGEGEKLFF. For the CDR3, the DNA is TGTGCCAGCAGCGCGACAGGGGAGGGTGAAAAACTGTTTTTT. J is TRBJ1-4 and V is TRBV9, with 8 bases matching TRBD1. V was pared by 3 bases and J by 7 bases, with 5 bases of the junction left unmatched. CDR3 size: 14 residues. CDR1 SGDLS and CDR2 YYNGEE come from the germline V gene.

This chain uses TRBV27 with TRBJ2-7, with 7 bases fitting TRBD1. The CDR3 consists of 14 residues. Looked up from germline, CDR1 is MNHEY and CDR2 is SMNVEV (reference sequence). The ends lost 1 base at V and 5 bases at J; junction bases unmatched: 5. CDR3 in DNA: TGTGCCAGCAGTTTATTCACAGGGGTGAACGAGCAGTACTTC. Its protein product is CASSLFTGVNEQYF.

The chain carries TRBV27 and TRBJ1-6, with D possibly being TRBD1 (5 bases). CDR1 is MNHEY and CDR2 is SMNVEV in the germline V gene (reference sequence). Trimming took off 4 bases at V and 1 base at J, with 8 bases between the two ends. There are 15 residues in the CDR3. As DNA, the CDR3 is TGTGCCAGCAGTTGGAGGGGATCCTATAATTCACCCCTCCACTTT. Protein product: CASSWRGSYNSPLHF.

The V gene is TRBV19, the J gene TRBJ2-1; D is possibly TRBD1 (6 bases). Germline V lookup: CDR1 LNHDA, CDR2 SQIVND (reference sequence). The V and J ends lost 2 bases and 7 bases respectively, with 15 bases between them. The CDR3 is made up of 15 amino acids. The CDR3 DNA reads as TGTGCCAGTAGTATAAGGGTACAGGGCGCAAATGAGCAGTTCTTC. This translates into CASSIRVQGANEQFF. Looking up the rest from reference TRBV19 and TRBJ2-1 gives the full variable domain: DGGITQSPKYLFRKEGQNVTLSCEQNLNHDAMYWYRQDPGQGLRLIYYSQIVNDFQKGDIAEGYSVSREKKESFPLTVTSAQKNPTAFYLCASSIRVQGANEQFFGPGTRLTVL.

This clone showed up just a few times. The J gene is TRBJ1-6, the V gene TRBV9; D not resolved. Germline values: CDR1 SGDLS, CDR2 YYNGEE. V was clipped by 3 bases and J by 7 bases, with 14 bases between them. The CDR3 loop spans 15 amino acids. The CDR3: CASSARMDLNSPLHF. The CDR3 nucleotides are TGTGCCAGCAGCGCTAGGATGGACTTGAATTCACCCCTCCACTTT.

V gene TRBV7-8 combines with J gene TRBJ1-3; TRBD1 might be the D (6 bases). Trimming took 4 bases from V and 3 from J, leaving 13 bases between them. The CDR3 spans 15 residues. Germline V gene data show CDR1 as SGHVS and CDR2 as FQNEAQ. The CDR3 protein is CASSSPQGYGNTIYF. DNA of the CDR3: TGTGCCAGCAGCTCGCCACAGGGATATGGAAACACCATATATTTT.

The CDR3 spells CASSPGDRVGSEQYF. For the CDR3, the DNA is TGTGCCAGCAGTCCCGGGGACAGGGTCGGTAGCGAGCAGTACTTC. V usage is TRBV27 and J usage is TRBJ2-7; the match to TRBD1 covers 9 bases. Germline values: CDR1 MNHEY, CDR2 SMNVEV (reference sequence). This CDR3 comprises 15 residues. J was trimmed by 6 bases and V by 5 bases; bases with no gene match: 11.